This T cell receptor (beta chain) was obtained from a study of shared clonotypes between healthy human individuals. Positive CCR7 selection of CD45RO-negative cells yielded the naive CD8 cells, and terminally differentiated effector memory CD45RA+ cells were excluded. The CDR3 extends over 14 amino acids. From germline, CDR1 is SNHLY and CDR2 FYNNEI. V gave up 7 bases and J gave up 7 bases, with 17 bases separating them. This clone has a handful of counts. Assay: immunoSEQ multiplex PCR; the TCRdb copy retains only in-frame clones and omits some. The top ten hold 1.5% to 2% of the sample, which has around 2,000,000 clones, roughly 91% seen once.

This clonotype originated in a man between 18 and 35 years old in good health. Some clones in this sample may be carry-over from other donors' samples. Specimen: naive CD8+ T cells from PBMCs. The V gene is TRBV2, the J gene TRBJ1-5; D is unclear. This chain's CDR3 is CASTQGSLIQPQHF. CDR3 bases: TGTGCCAGCACCCAAGGGAGTTTAATCCAGCCCCAGCATTTT.